The 28 T cell receptor beta chains below come from one sample, sequenced in a study of metastatic and nonmetastatic thyroid tumors. TCRdb re-processed the PCR reads through MiXCR. The repertoire holds tens of thousands of clones, approximately 24% seen once, with about 4% in the top ten. Patients underwent thyroid surgery, and none had received any treatment before it. Specimen: blood. Receptor source: a male donor with papillary thyroid cancer or a benign thyroid nodule (not recorded which). Some clones in this sample may be carry-over from other donors' samples.

This clone has ten or more counts. The chain uses TRBV20-1 and TRBJ1-1; the D gene is possibly TRBD1 (5 bases). The germline gives CDR1 DFQATT, CDR2 SNEGSKA (reference sequence). The V end lost 2 bases, the J end lost 8 bases, and 15 bases lay between the germline ends. The CDR3 extends over 13 amino acids. The chain's CDR3 is CSARKKREGEAFF. As DNA, the CDR3 is TGCAGTGCTAGAAAAAAAAGGGAGGGGGAAGCTTTCTTT.

As concerns this clone: The CDR3 ends on some other residue instead of the conserved phenylalanine or tryptophan, so this is likely a read error. V is TRBV7-9 and J is TRBJ1-2, with D uncertain. Germline V gene data show CDR1 as SEHNR and CDR2 as FQNEAQ (reference sequence). The CDR3 length is 11 residues. Trimming removed 7 bases from V and 8 bases from J, with 11 bases in between. The CDR3 DNA sequence: TGTGCCAGCATCTTGAAAAGCGGCTACACCCTC. Translating gives CASILKSGYTL.

The table lists this clone with many counts. This chain connects TRBV20-1 to TRBJ2-3; D perhaps matches TRBD2 (6 bases). Looked up from germline, CDR1 is DFQATT and CDR2 is SNEGSKA (reference sequence). The length of the CDR3 is 14 residues. V gave up 0 bases and J gave up 6 bases, with 13 bases separating them. DNA of the CDR3: TGCAGTGCTAGAGATGTGTGGGAGGCGGATACGCAGTATTTT. It encodes CSARDVWEADTQYF.

In this sample, this clone turned up many times. The chain carries TRBV20-1 and TRBJ2-1; tentatively, D is TRBD2 (6 bases). Trimming pared 3 bases from V and 9 bases from J, leaving 15 bases between. The CDR3 sequence is 13 residues long. Germline values: CDR1 DFQATT, CDR2 SNEGSKA (reference sequence). CDR3 DNA: TGCAGTGCTAGTCCCGGGACTCTGGGTGAGCAGTTCTTC. Translation: CSASPGTLGEQFF.

At least ten counts were recorded for this clone. The rearrangement uses TRBV7-2 and TRBJ1-4; D is undetermined. The CDR3 consists of 16 residues. Germline lookup yields CDR1 SGHTA and CDR2 FQGNSA. V lost 1 base and J 0 bases, leaving 9 bases between the germline ends. CDR3 residues: CASSLDRLATNEKLFF. In DNA, the CDR3 is TGTGCCAGCAGCTTAGACAGACTTGCAACTAATGAAAAACTGTTTTTT.

This clone was detected ten times or more. The CDR3, as DNA: TGCGCCAGCAGCCAAGATTATGCTTTCCGGGACTACCACAATGAGCAGTTCTTC. This codes for CASSQDYAFRDYHNEQFF. The chain has TRBV4-1 and TRBJ2-1; TRBD2 aligns across 7 bases. Germline-derived CDR1 and CDR2 are MGHRA and YSYEKL. The CDR3 spans 18 residues. J lost 5 bases, V lost 0 bases, and 13 bases had no gene match.

Many counts were recorded for this clone. The rearrangement joins TRBV20-1 to TRBJ2-7; 7 nucleotides line up with TRBD1. Germline V gene data show CDR1 as DFQATT and CDR2 as SNEGSKA (reference sequence). The junction had 6 bases not matched to a gene; V was cut back by 6 bases and J by 4 bases. The CDR3 totals 12 residues. CDR3 sequence reads: CSARDRRYEQYF. CDR3 nucleotide sequence: TGCAGTGCCAGGGACAGACGTTACGAGCAGTACTTC.

This clone was recorded at least ten times. V and J are TRBV6-1 and TRBJ2-7; D perhaps matches TRBD2 (7 bases). There are 13 residues in the CDR3. Per the germline V gene, CDR1 is MNHNS and CDR2 is SASEGT. Trimming removed 8 bases at V and 2 bases at J, with 13 bases between. The CDR3 loop reads CASLPGGAYEQYF. The DNA for the CDR3 is TGTGCCAGCCTGCCGGGGGGCGCCTACGAGCAGTACTTC.

This clone was detected many times. The rearrangement links TRBV6-1 to TRBJ2-7; perhaps TRBD1 as D (5 bases). The CDR3 loop spans 13 amino acids. V was cut by 7 bases and J by 3 bases, with 13 bases left in between. The germline V gene has CDR1 MNHNS and CDR2 SASEGT. Written as DNA, the CDR3 is TGTGCCAGCAAATTTGGGGCGAACTACGAGCAGTACTTC. This sequence encodes CASKFGANYEQYF.

Comments on this clone: At one end, the junction sequence differs from germline, possibly due to a read error. The V call is TRBV7-7, the J call TRBJ2-5; maybe TRBD1 (5 bases). This CDR3 region has 13 residues. Germline V lookup: CDR1 SSHAT, CDR2 FNYEAQ (reference sequence). CDR3 amino acids: CASSFRATETQYF. The CDR3 DNA reads TGTGCTAGCAGCTTCAGGGCGACGGAGACCCAGTACTTC.

The chain employs TRBV5-1 and TRBJ2-2, with D perhaps TRBD1 or TRBD2 (5 bases each). V was cut by 2 bases and J by 4 bases, with 18 bases left in between. CDR1 SGHRS and CDR2 YFSETQ come from the germline V gene. The CDR3 has 17 residues. The CDR3 sequence: CASSLIPRGSGTGELFF. Here the CDR3 DNA reads TGCGCCAGCAGCTTAATCCCGAGGGGCTCGGGCACCGGGGAGCTGTTTTTT.

Many counts were recorded for this clone. J is TRBJ1-5 and V is TRBV6-1; 8 positions match TRBD1. The CDR3 has 16 residues. J gave up 7 bases and V 5 bases, and 13 bases lay outside the gene matches. Germline V gives CDR1 MNHNS, CDR2 SASEGT. This CDR3 reads CASSNPGTGLSQPQHF. CDR3 nucleotide sequence: TGTGCCAGCAGTAACCCCGGGACAGGCCTGTCACAGCCCCAGCATTTT.

This clone was seen repeatedly, ten times or more. This chain uses TRBV30 with TRBJ1-2; 8 bases agree with TRBD1. Germline-derived CDR1 and CDR2 are GTSNPN and SVGIG (reference sequence). V dropped 4 bases and J dropped 5; count of bases not matched to a gene: 12. This CDR3 has 15 residues. The CDR3 nucleotides read TGTGCCTGGACCTACGGGGGGGACAGGATATATGGCTACACCTTC. This codes for CAWTYGGDRIYGYTF. Full variable domain (rest looked up from reference TRBV30 and TRBJ1-2): SQTIHQWPATLVQPVGSPLSLECTVEGTSNPNLYWYRQAAGRGLQLLFYSVGIGQISSEVPQNLSASRPQDRQFILSSKKLLLSDSGFYLCAWTYGGDRIYGYTFGSGTRLTVV.

This clone was seen ten or more times. CDR3 sequence (DNA): TGTGCCAGCAGCCAATCTCGAATTGGCCGCTCCTACGAGCAGTACTTC. It translates to CASSQSRIGRSYEQYF. The V and J genes are TRBV16 and TRBJ2-7; D remains ambiguous. The germline V gene encodes CDR1 KGHSY and CDR2 FQNENV. This CDR3 has 16 residues. Trimming removed 0 bases from V and 0 bases from J, with 12 bases in between.

This clone was observed many times. The CDR3 loop reads CSARGREDHEQYF. The CDR3 DNA sequence: TGCAGTGCTAGAGGACGGGAGGACCACGAGCAGTACTTC. V is TRBV20-1 and J is TRBJ2-7; 7 bases match TRBD2. The CDR3 is 13 residues long. V lost 1 base and J lost 5; bases outside the gene matches: 5. The V gene's germline CDR1 is DFQATT and CDR2 SNEGSKA (reference sequence).

The table lists this clone with many counts. A single base separates this from a much larger clone, so it may be a read error. V gene TRBV6-4 combines with J gene TRBJ2-1, with 7 bases aligning to TRBD2. Germline V lookup: CDR1 MRHNA, CDR2 SNTAGT. V lost 2 bases to trimming and J lost 7 bases; unmatched junction nucleotides: 5. The CDR3 is 14 residues long. CDR3 bases: TGTGCCAGCAGTGACGAGGGAGGGCCTAATGAGCAGTTCTTC. Translated: CASSDEGGPNEQFF.

This rearrangement joins TRBV20-1 to TRBJ1-1; unclear D gene. CDR3 length equals 15 residues. Between the trimmed V and J ends, which lost 3 bases and 5 bases, there was a span of 19 bases. Looked up from germline, CDR1 is DFQATT and CDR2 is SNEGSKA (reference sequence). The CDR3 coding sequence is TGCAGTGCTAGCTCGGCACCACCCGACTCAACTGAAGCTTTCTTT. Its translation: CSASSAPPDSTEAFF.

At least ten counts were recorded for this clone. This chain joins TRBV5-1 and TRBJ2-2; D is ambiguous. In germline, CDR1 is SGHRS, CDR2 YFSETQ. The CDR3 is made up of 15 amino acids. V dropped 3 bases and J dropped 4 bases, with 13 bases sitting between them. DNA of the CDR3: TGCGCCAGCAGCTCGGACGTCCGAGGCACCGGGGAGCTGTTTTTT. Protein sequence: CASSSDVRGTGELFF.

This clone has at least ten counts. The chain employs TRBV20-1 and TRBJ1-5; tentatively, D is TRBD1 (5 bases). The V end lost 5 bases, the J end lost 6 bases, and 17 bases lay between the germline ends. CDR3 length: 14 amino acids. Germline loops: CDR1 DFQATT, CDR2 SNEGSKA (reference sequence). In DNA form, the CDR3 reads TGCAGTGCTGGGGGGGGGAGTAGGGCTCAGCCCCAGCATTTT. Translating it yields CSAGGGSRAQPQHF.

As concerns this clone: With a much larger clone just one base away, this may be a read error. The chain recombines TRBV20-1 with TRBJ2-7, with 7 bases identical to TRBD2. Germline assignment: CDR1 DFQATT and CDR2 SNEGSKA (reference sequence). The J segment lost 4 bases and the V segment lost 6 bases, leaving 15 bases of the junction unmatched. The CDR3 covers 15 residues. The CDR3 sequence: CSARCGAGEWYEQYF. The CDR3 DNA is TGCAGTGCCCGCTGCGGCGCGGGAGAATGGTACGAGCAGTACTTC.

This clone has a count of ten or more. The chain combines TRBV3-1 with TRBJ1-1; 9 bases are shared with TRBD1. The V gene end was trimmed by 8 bases and the J gene end by 3 bases; junction bases not matched to a gene: 13. The germline gives CDR1 LGHDT, CDR2 YNNKEL (reference sequence). CDR3 length: 16 residues. This CDR3 reads CASRDRGYGRDTEAFF. CDR3 in DNA: TGTGCCAGCCGAGACAGGGGGTACGGACGGGACACTGAAGCTTTCTTT.

Note on this clone: One end of the junction fails to match germline, which may point to a read error. The same CDR3 is also encoded by other DNA sequences in this sample. The CDR3 region has the DNA TGTGCCAGCAGCCCCGAGGCGACAGGGTCAAATTCACCTCTCCACTTT. Protein: CASSPEATGSNSPLHF. V and J are TRBV16 and TRBJ1-6; TRBD1 matches at 7 bases. This CDR3 region has 16 residues. CDR1 and CDR2 from the germline V gene are KGHSY and FQNENV.

This clone was picked up many times. The chain combines TRBV29-1 with TRBJ2-3; TRBD1 matches at 7 bases. Germline trimming cut 6 bases from V and 4 bases from J; bases unmatched to any gene: 7. This CDR3 has 13 amino acids. Germline V gives CDR1 SQVTM, CDR2 ANQGSEA. The CDR3 DNA reads as TGCAGCGTCGATAATCAGGGGGCAGATACGCAGTATTTT. Its translation: CSVDNQGADTQYF.

The rearrangement links TRBV5-1 to TRBJ2-3, with 11 bases identical to TRBD2. The germline gives CDR1 SGHRS, CDR2 YFSETQ. There are 16 residues in the CDR3. V trimming: 1 base; J trimming: 2 bases; junction bases outside the gene matches: 3. The CDR3 region has the DNA TGCGCCAGCAGCTTGTTGACTAGCGGGGCCACAGATACGCAGTATTTT. It codes for CASSLLTSGATDTQYF.

This clone was picked up many times. V usage is TRBV11-2 and J usage is TRBJ1-2, with a tentative D call TRBD1 (6 bases). Germline loops: CDR1 SGHAT, CDR2 FQNNGV. The germline V and J ends were trimmed by 0 bases and 4 bases, with 12 bases remaining between them. The CDR3 length is 15 residues. The CDR3 spells CASSLDRQAPYGYTF. The CDR3 nucleotides are TGTGCCAGCAGCTTAGATCGACAGGCCCCCTATGGCTACACCTTC.

This clone was observed many times. The V and J genes are TRBV6-1 and TRBJ2-2; 10 nucleotides agree with TRBD2. Trimming took 8 bases from V and 5 from J; bases not matched to a gene: 5. The CDR3 runs 14 residues. The germline V gene encodes CDR1 MNHNS and CDR2 SASEGT. The CDR3 protein is CASGLAGETGELFF. The CDR3 DNA sequence: TGTGCCAGCGGTCTAGCGGGAGAAACCGGGGAGCTGTTTTTT.

This clone was seen repeatedly, ten times or more. CDR3 sequence (DNA): TGTGCCAGCTCACCGCTCGGACAGGGAGCGGGTCAGCCCCAGCATTTT. This gives the protein CASSPLGQGAGQPQHF. The V and J genes are TRBV18 and TRBJ1-5; 8 bases agree with TRBD1. CDR3 length equals 16 residues. The germline CDR1 and CDR2 sequences are KGHSH and LQKENI. With V trimmed by 3 bases and J by 6 bases, 10 bases remained unmatched.

This clone was seen many times. The chain couples TRBV18 to TRBJ1-2; the D is unclear. Per germline, CDR1 KGHSH and CDR2 LQKENI. This CDR3 is 13 amino acids long. V was pared by 3 bases and J by 0 bases, with 5 bases between. Here the CDR3 reads CASSPGTNYGYTF. CDR3 coding DNA: TGTGCCAGCTCACCGGGGACTAACTATGGCTACACCTTC.